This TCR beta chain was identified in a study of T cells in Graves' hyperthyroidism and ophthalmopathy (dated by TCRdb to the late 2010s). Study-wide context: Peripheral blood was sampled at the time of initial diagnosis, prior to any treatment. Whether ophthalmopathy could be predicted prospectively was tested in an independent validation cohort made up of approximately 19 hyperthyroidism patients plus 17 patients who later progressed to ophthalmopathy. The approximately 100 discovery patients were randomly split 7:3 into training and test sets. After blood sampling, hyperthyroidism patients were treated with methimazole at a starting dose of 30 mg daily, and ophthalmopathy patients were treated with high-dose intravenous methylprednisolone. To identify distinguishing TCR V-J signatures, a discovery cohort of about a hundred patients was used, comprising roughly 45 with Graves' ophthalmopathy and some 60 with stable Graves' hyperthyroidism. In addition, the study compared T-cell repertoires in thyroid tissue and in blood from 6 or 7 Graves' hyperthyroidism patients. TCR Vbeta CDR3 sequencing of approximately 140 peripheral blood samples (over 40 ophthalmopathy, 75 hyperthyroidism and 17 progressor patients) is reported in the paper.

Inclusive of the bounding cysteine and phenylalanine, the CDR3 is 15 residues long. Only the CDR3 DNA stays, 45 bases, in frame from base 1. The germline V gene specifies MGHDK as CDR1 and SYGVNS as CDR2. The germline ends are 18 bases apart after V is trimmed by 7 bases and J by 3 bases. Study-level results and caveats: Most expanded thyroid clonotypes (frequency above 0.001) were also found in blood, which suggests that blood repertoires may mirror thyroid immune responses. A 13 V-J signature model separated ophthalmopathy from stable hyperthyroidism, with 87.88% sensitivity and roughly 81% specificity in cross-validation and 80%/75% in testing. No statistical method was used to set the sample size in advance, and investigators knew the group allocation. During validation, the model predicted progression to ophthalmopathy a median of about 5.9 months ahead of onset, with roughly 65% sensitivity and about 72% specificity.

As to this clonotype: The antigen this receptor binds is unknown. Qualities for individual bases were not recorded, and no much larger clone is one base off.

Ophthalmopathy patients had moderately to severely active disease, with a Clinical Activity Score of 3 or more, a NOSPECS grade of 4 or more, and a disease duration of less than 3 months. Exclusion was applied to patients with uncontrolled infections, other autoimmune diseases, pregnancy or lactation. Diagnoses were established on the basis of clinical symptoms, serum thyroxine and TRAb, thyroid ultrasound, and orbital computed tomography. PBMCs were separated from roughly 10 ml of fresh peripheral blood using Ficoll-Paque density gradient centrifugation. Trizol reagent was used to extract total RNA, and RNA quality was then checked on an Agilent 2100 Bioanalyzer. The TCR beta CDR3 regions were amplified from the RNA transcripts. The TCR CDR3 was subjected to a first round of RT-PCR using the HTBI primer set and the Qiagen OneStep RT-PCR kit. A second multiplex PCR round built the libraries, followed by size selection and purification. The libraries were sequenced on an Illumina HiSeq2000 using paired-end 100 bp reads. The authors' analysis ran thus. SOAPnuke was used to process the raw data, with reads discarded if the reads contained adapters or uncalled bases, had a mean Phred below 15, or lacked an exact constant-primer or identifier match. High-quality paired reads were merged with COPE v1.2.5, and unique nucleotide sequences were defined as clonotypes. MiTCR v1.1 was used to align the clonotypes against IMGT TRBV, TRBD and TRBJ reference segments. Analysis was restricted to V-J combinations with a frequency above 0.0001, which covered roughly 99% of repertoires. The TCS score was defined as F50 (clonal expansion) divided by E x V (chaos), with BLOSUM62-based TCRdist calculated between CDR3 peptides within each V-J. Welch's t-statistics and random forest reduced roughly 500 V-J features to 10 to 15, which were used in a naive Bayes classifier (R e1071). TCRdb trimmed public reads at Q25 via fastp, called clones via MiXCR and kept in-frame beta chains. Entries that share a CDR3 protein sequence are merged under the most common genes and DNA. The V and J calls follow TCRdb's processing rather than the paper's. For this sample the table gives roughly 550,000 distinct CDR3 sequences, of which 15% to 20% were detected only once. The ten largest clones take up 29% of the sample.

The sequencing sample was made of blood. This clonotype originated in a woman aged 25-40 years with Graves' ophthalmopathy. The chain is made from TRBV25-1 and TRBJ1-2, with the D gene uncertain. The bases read TGTGCCAGCACCCGATCTAGACGGACTGACTATGGCTACACCTTC. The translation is CASTRSRRTDYGYTF.